These T cell receptor beta chains were read from a single sample in a study of blood T cell repertoires in COVID-19. Clones were sequenced by immunoSEQ multiplex PCR, and TCRdb holds only the in-frame ones, with some missing. Among about 210,000 clones listed, about four fifths were seen once. Material: peripheral blood. These receptors originate from a middle-aged woman with acute or convalescent COVID-19. The CDR3 runs from the conserved cysteine through the conserved F or W. The D gene is left open where the match is weak. Where a row states a size, it is once, few, many or the class of an expanded clone; other rows omit it.

d_gene	abundance	v_gene	j_gene	CDR3nt	CDR3aa
NA	NA	TRBV12-5	TRBJ1-1	TGTGCTAGTGGTCCTTGGGTGTGGGGCGCGAACACTGAAGCTTTCTTT	CASGPWVWGANTEAFF
TRBD2	NA	TRBV3-1/TRBV3-2	TRBJ2-1	TGTGCCAGCTCCCCAACTTCCGGGACTAGCGGTTACAATGAGCAGTTCTTC	CASSPTSGTSGYNEQFF
NA	NA	TRBV7-6	TRBJ2-5	TGTGCCAGCAGCCCGACAGGGCGGGGGACCCAGTACTTC	CASSPTGRGTQYF
NA	once	TRBV19	TRBJ1-1	TGTGCCAGTAGTATTAGTGGGGCGAGGACTGAAGCTTTCTTT	CASSISGARTEAFF
TRBD1	NA	TRBV2	TRBJ1-6	TGTGCCAGCAGTGAATGGGGGACAGGGAACTCGAGAGGGTCACCCCTCCACTTT	CASSEWGTGNSRGSPLHF
NA	NA	TRBV5-6	TRBJ1-1	TGTGCCAGCAGCTTGGCCAGGACTGAAGCTTTCTTT	CASSLARTEAFF
TRBD1	NA	TRBV2	TRBJ2-3	TGTGCCAGCAGTGAAGGTTTCAGGGGGCGTGGGTCCACAGATACGCAGTATTTT	CASSEGFRGRGSTDTQYF
NA	NA	TRBV24-1	TRBJ1-2	TGTGCCACCAGTGATGGGGGGAATGGCCCCGCTCAGGGCTACACCTTC	CATSDGGNGPAQGYTF
NA	NA	TRBV27	TRBJ1-4	TGTGCCAGCAGTTTATTGGGCGGGGAGGAAAAACTGTTTTTT	CASSLLGGEEKLFF
NA	few	TRBV7-3	TRBJ1-2	TGTGCCAGCAGCTTATCCCGGGAAGATGGCTACACCTTC	CASSLSREDGYTF
TRBD1	NA	TRBV7-7	TRBJ2-1	TGTGCCAGCAGCTTAGGACCCGGGACAGGGTCAGAGCAGTTCTTC	CASSLGPGTGSEQFF
NA	NA	TRBV11-2	TRBJ2-5	TGTGCCAGCAGCACGGGACTGCAAGAGACCCAGTACTTC	CASSTGLQETQYF
TRBD2	NA	TRBV2	TRBJ2-7	TGTGCCAGCAGCGCTAGCGGGGGAGCCGAGCAGTACTTC	CASSASGGAEQYF
TRBD1	NA	TRBV2	TRBJ1-4	TGTGCCAGCAGCGTTCAGGGGGCAGGAGAAAAACTGTTTTTT	CASSVQGAGEKLFF
NA	NA	TRBV18	TRBJ2-5	TGTGCCAGCTCACAAGCGAGCACCCAAAGGCAGGAGGACTTC	CASSQASTQRQEDF
TRBD1	NA	TRBV24-1	TRBJ2-2	TGTGCCACCAGTGACACGGACAGGGGTTGGACCGGGGAGCTGTTTTTT	CATSDTDRGWTGELFF
NA	NA	TRBV25-1	TRBJ1-2	TGTGCCAGCAGTGAATGGGCAGACCCGGTGGCGCTGGATGGCTACACCTTC	CASSEWADPVALDGYTF
TRBD2	NA	TRBV27	TRBJ2-2	TGTGCCAGCAGTTTAAGGGCTAGCGGGTCCTTCGCGAACACCGGGGAGCTGTTTTTT	CASSLRASGSFANTGELFF
TRBD1	NA	TRBV29-1	TRBJ1-2	TGCAGCGTTTACGACAGGGTTTTAGGTATTAACACCTTC	CSVYDRVLGINTF
NA	NA	TRBV20-1	TRBJ1-2	TGCAGTACCGACTATTATGGCTACACCTTC	CSTDYYGYTF
NA	NA	TRBV6-5	TRBJ2-7	TGTGCCAGCAGTTACGGGCAGGGCCCTAGTGAGCAGTACTTC	CASSYGQGPSEQYF
NA	NA	TRBV19	TRBJ2-7	TGTGCCAGTAGCCCTAAGGGGACAACAGCGCAGTACTTC	CASSPKGTTAQYF
TRBD2	NA	TRBV3-1/TRBV3-2	TRBJ2-5	TGTGCCAGCAGCCAAGGGCCTAGCGGGGGTAAAGAGACCCAGTACTTC	CASSQGPSGGKETQYF
NA	NA	TRBV24-1	TRBJ2-3	TGTGCCACCAGTGATTTCACGGCTAGTCTTGATACGCAGTATTTT	CATSDFTASLDTQYF
NA	NA	TRBV2	TRBJ2-1	TGTGCCAGCAGCTACAGGGATGAGCAGTTCTTC	CASSYRDEQFF
NA	NA	TRBV5-8	TRBJ2-7	TGTGCCAGCAGCTTGGAAGCGGGCGGCGTGGCGTCCTACGAGCAGTACTTC	CASSLEAGGVASYEQYF
NA	NA	TRBV5-4	TRBJ1-6	TGTGCCAGCAGCCTCCTTACGGGGGTGGGTAATTCACCCCTCCACTTT	CASSLLTGVGNSPLHF
NA	NA	TRBV5-6	TRBJ1-1	TGTGCCAGCAACCTTGGGGAGTTCGGCGCTGAAGCTTTCTTT	CASNLGEFGAEAFF
NA	NA	TRBV19	TRBJ2-1	TGTGCCAGTAGTCGACCCACCGAGGGTTACAATGAGCAGTTCTTC	CASSRPTEGYNEQFF
TRBD2	NA	TRBV10-3	TRBJ2-5	TGTGCCATCAGTGACCCACTAGCGGGAGGGCCCGAGACCCAGTACTTC	CAISDPLAGGPETQYF
NA	NA	TRBV7-9	TRBJ2-7	TGTGCCAGCAGCTTAGGGAGGGCCGGGGAGCAGTACTTC	CASSLGRAGEQYF